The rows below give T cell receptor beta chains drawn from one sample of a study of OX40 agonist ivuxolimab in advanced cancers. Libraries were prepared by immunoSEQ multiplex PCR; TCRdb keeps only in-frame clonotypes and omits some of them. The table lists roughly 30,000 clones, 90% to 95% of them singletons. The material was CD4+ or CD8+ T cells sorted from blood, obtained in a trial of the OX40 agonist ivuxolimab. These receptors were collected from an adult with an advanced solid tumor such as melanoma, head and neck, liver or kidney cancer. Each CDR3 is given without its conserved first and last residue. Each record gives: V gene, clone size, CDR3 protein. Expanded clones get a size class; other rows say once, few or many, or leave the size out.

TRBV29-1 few SATPDGDQWYGYT
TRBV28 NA ASSPRSVGWEY
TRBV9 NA ASGDSYSNQPQH
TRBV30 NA AWRNRVYNEQF
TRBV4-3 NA ASSQRLAGGPYEQY
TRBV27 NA ASSFGTSDTQY
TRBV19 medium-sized ASSFFDYNEQF
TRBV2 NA ASSEAGGQETQY
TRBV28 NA ASSLSDRGLSYEQY
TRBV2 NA ASKTGWNYGYT
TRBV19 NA ASSPFIAGVSYEQY
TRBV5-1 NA ASSLQGATEAF
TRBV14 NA ASSLGGIDGYT
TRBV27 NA ASPLEQVNYGYT
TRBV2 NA ASSLRDTPTNEKLF
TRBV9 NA ASSGEVAGGKYNEQF
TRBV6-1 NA ASSEAPTGGIDEQY
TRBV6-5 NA ASSYSAELNTEAF
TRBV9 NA ASSLAPTDTQY
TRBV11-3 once ASVDRAYTDTQY
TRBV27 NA ASSLRTGSCNEQF
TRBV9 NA ASSAGTAHNEQF
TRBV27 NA ASSLQGTEAF
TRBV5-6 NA ASSPTGTTEAF
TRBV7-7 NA ASSFDLGNEQF
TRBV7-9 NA ASSFSQEQY
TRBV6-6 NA ASSLGQQETQY
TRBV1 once TSSRPTGIGELF
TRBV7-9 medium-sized ASFRAHEQF
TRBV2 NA ASSRFAGGREQF
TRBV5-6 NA ASSLRQAYEQY
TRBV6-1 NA ASTGDREGEKLF
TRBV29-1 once SVDDLGRVGGYT
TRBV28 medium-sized ASSGIGVTEGYT
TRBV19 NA ASSIGVLEAF
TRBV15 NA ATSRDSNTGDGNQPQH
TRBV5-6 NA ASSLLASGSYEQY
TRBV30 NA AWSGERAGYT
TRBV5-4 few ASSSGNSYEQY
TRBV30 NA AWSVTGVLRTEAF
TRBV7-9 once ASSLDLYDQF
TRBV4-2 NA ASSQEGTPNYGYT
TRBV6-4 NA ASSDYLLPNYGYT
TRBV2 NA VIPANTGELF
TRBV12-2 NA ASRLRRGKLF
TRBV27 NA ASSIGWHSGANVLT
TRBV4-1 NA ASSQSRGLNTEAF